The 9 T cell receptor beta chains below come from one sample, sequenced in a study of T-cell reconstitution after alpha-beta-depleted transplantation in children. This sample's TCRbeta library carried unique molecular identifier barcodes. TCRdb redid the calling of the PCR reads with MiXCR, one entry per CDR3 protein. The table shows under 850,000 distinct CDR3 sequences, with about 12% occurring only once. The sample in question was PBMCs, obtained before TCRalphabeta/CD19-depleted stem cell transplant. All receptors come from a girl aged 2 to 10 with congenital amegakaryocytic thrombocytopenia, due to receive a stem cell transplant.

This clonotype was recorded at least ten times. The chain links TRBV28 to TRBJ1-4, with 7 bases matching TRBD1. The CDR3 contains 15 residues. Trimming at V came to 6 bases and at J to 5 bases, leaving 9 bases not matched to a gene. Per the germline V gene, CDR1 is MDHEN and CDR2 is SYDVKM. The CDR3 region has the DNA TGTGCCAGCAGACACCAGGGGGGAACCAATGAAAAACTGTTTTTT. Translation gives CASRHQGGTNEKLFF.

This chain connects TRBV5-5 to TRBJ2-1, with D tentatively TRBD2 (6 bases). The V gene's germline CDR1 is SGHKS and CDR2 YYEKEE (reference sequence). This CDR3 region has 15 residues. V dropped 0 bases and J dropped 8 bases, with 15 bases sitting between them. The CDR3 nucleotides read TGTGCCAGCAGCTTGGGCGGGACTTTTTGGGATGAGCAGTTCTTC. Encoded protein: CASSLGGTFWDEQFF.

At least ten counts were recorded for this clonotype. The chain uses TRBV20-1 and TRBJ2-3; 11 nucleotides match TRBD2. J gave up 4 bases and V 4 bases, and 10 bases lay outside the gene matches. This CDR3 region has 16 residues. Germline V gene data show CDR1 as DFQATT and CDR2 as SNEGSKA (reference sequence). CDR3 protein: CSANRMTSGTADTQYF. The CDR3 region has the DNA TGCAGTGCTAACCGGATGACTAGCGGGACCGCAGATACGCAGTATTTT.

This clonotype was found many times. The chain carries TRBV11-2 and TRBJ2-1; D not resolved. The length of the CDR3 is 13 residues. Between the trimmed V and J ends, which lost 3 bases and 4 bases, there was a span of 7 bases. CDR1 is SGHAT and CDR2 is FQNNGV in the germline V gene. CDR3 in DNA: TGTGCCAGCAGCTTCGGCCTATACAATGAGCAGTTCTTC. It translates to CASSFGLYNEQFF.

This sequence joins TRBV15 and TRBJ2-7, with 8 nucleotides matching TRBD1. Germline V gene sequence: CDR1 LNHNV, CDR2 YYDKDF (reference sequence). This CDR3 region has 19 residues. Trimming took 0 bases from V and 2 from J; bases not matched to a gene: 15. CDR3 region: CATSRDPPDRGLQTYEQYF. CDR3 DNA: TGTGCCACCAGCAGAGATCCACCCGACAGGGGTTTGCAAACCTACGAGCAGTACTTC.

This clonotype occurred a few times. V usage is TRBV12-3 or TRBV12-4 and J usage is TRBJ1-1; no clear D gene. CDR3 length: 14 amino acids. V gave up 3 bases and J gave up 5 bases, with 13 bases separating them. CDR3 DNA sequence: TGTGCCAGCAGTTTGAACGGGATGGGTACTGAAGCTTTCTTT. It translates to CASSLNGMGTEAFF.

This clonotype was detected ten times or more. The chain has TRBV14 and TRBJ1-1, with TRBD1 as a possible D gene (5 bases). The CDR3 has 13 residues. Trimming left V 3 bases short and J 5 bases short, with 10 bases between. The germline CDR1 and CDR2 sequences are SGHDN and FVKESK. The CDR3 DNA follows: TGTGCCAGCAGCCAGTTACGGGGGACTGAAGCTTTCTTT. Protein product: CASSQLRGTEAFF.

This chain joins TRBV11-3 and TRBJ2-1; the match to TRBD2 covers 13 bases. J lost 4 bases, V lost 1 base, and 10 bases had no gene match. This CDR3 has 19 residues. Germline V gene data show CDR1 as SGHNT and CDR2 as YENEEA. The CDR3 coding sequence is TGTGCCAGCAGCTTAGTAGCCACACTAGCGGGAGGGGCTTACAATGAGCAGTTCTTC. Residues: CASSLVATLAGGAYNEQFF.

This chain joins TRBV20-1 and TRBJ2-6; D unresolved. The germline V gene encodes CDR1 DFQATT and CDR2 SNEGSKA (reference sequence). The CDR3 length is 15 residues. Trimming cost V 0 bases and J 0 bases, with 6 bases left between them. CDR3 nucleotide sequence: TGCAGTGCTAGAGATCCAGCCTCTGGGGCCAACGTCCTGACTTTC. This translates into CSARDPASGANVLTF.